This T cell receptor (beta chain) stems from a study of metastatic and nonmetastatic thyroid tumors. MiXCR re-clonotyped the PCR reads for TCRdb. The table has tens of thousands of clones, 13% seen once; the top ten hold more than 13%. Germline CDR1 is SGHAT and CDR2 is FQNNGV. Trimming cost V 0 bases and J 3 bases, with 6 bases left between them. The CDR3 has 13 amino acids. Thyroid surgery was preceded by no treatment in any patient. This chain links TRBV11-2 with TRBJ2-7; D remains ambiguous. This clonotype was sampled from a female donor with papillary thyroid cancer or a benign thyroid nodule (not recorded which). Some clones in this sample may be carry-over from other donors' samples. The sequenced sample was blood. DNA of the CDR3: TGTGCCAGCAGCTTAGATTTTGGCTACGAGCAGTACTTC. Its translation is CASSLDFGYEQYF.